This T cell receptor (beta chain) was identified during a study of cytomegalovirus exposure and HLA in healthy donors. Study as a whole: The same platform as the roughly 630 first-cohort repertoires was used for the roughly 130 validation repertoires, a later analysis reported.

Study-wide results and limits: Cytomegalovirus-associated TCR beta chains were listed, numbering 150 to 200. In vitro experiments confirmed that a few CMV-associated chains were specific for CMV antigens.

A remark on this clone: Antigen unknown.

Assay used: immunoSEQ multiplex PCR; TCRdb lists only in-frame clones, some missing. The top ten hold more than 1.4% of the sample, which has fewer than 120,000 clones, around nine tenths seen once. CDR3 length equals 17 residues. The V and J ends lost 4 bases and 9 bases, in that order; junction bases with no gene match: 10. Germline V gives CDR1 SGHRS, CDR2 YFSETQ. This chain links TRBV5-1 with TRBJ2-1; 16 bases line up with TRBD2. The sequencing sample was made of PBMCs. This TCR came from a woman aged 25 to 39 in good health and CMV-seropositive. This chain's CDR3 is CASSPGLAGGPGVEQFF. In nucleotides, the CDR3 is TGCGCCAGCAGCCCGGGACTAGCGGGAGGGCCGGGTGTTGAGCAGTTCTTC.